Following are 22 T cell receptor beta chains from one sample sequenced in a study of regulatory T cells in long-lasting Graves disease. Arm-PCR of CDR3 regions and iRepertoire HTBI primers were the basis on which TCR beta libraries were built. Using its own MiXCR run on the multiplex PCR reads, TCRdb lists one record per CDR3 protein. The sample lists roughly 420,000 distinct CDR3 sequences, about a sixth occurring once. Time point indicated: newly diagnosed GD, antithyroid drugs for less than 3 months. Extracted PBMC RNA gave rise to the TCR library. These same data were also listed under a study on T cells in Graves' hyperthyroidism and ophthalmopathy.

The specimen comprised peripheral blood mononuclear cells (PBMCs), sampled at new diagnosis, from a patient treated with antithyroid drugs. The receptors originated from a woman aged 25 to 45 with Graves disease.

The V and J genes are TRBV11-2 and TRBJ2-2; D call uncertain. CDR3 length: 13 residues. V was cut by 6 bases and J by 8 bases, with 13 bases left in between. Germline V gene lookup returns CDR1 SGHAT and CDR2 FQNNGV. The CDR3 DNA reads TGTGCCAGCAGTGCCTCCGATGGGGGGGAGCTGTTTTTT. This codes for CASSASDGGELFF.

This clonotype was observed many times. This chain uses TRBV11-2 with TRBJ2-5; 10 bases map to TRBD2. The CDR3 length is 15 residues. V dropped 8 bases and J dropped 5; count of bases not matched to a gene: 11. The germline gives CDR1 SGHAT, CDR2 FQNNGV. The CDR3 spells CASGRFSGRSETQYF. In DNA form, the CDR3 reads TGTGCCAGCGGAAGATTTAGCGGGAGGTCGGAGACCCAGTACTTC.

This clonotype was counted between two and nine times. The chain joins TRBV14 to TRBJ2-5, with no clear D. V lost 0 bases and J lost 5, with 13 bases in between. Germline V gene lookup returns CDR1 SGHDN and CDR2 FVKESK. This CDR3 has 15 residues. The CDR3 reads CASSQDWVTEETQYF. CDR3 nucleotide sequence: TGTGCCAGCAGCCAAGATTGGGTCACAGAGGAGACCCAGTACTTC.

The chain combines TRBV9 with TRBJ1-1; 7 bases align to TRBD1. After removal of 0 bases from V and 6 bases from J, the junction contained 8 bases not matched to a gene. In germline, CDR1 is SGDLS, CDR2 YYNGEE. There are 15 residues in the CDR3. This chain's CDR3 is CASSVVGQGGSEAFF. The CDR3 DNA reads as TGTGCCAGCAGCGTAGTTGGGCAGGGGGGGTCTGAAGCTTTCTTT.

There are a few counts of this clonotype. The chain employs TRBV7-9 and TRBJ2-6, with 8 bases fitting TRBD1. Germline CDR1 and CDR2: SEHNR and FQNEAQ (reference sequence). V trimming: 2 bases; J trimming: 3 bases; junction bases outside the gene matches: 9. This CDR3 has 18 residues. The CDR3 DNA is TGTGCCAGCAGCTTACCGACAGGGGTTAAGCTTGGGGCCAACGTCCTGACTTTC. Encoded protein: CASSLPTGVKLGANVLTF.

This clonotype was found many times. The chain carries TRBV7-9 and TRBJ2-3; 12 bases are a match to TRBD2. The CDR3 consists of 16 residues. Germline lookup yields CDR1 SEHNR and CDR2 FQNEAQ (reference sequence). The V segment lost 5 bases and the J segment 4 bases; nucleotides outside the gene matches: 7. The CDR3 DNA sequence: TGTGCCAGCAGCCACTCTAGCGGGAGGGCCGCAGATACGCAGTATTTT. It codes for CASSHSSGRAADTQYF.

The chain recombines TRBV24-1 with TRBJ2-3; 13 nucleotides agree with TRBD2. Germline V gives CDR1 KGHDR, CDR2 SFDVKD. V shed 4 bases, J shed 2 bases, and the junction held 8 bases outside the gene matches. This CDR3 comprises 18 residues. CDR3 in amino acids: CATSDLGLAGDPTDTQYF. The CDR3 DNA is TGTGCCACCAGTGACCTTGGACTAGCGGGAGATCCCACAGATACGCAGTATTTT.

In this sample, this clonotype turned up many times. This chain connects TRBV18 to TRBJ1-5; D perhaps matches TRBD1 (6 bases). There are 13 residues in the CDR3. CDR1 and CDR2 from the germline V gene are KGHSH and LQKENI. V dropped 2 bases and J dropped 8 bases, with 10 bases sitting between them. DNA of the CDR3: TGTGCCAGCTCACCAGGAAACAGGGAGCCCCAGCATTTT. Translated, it gives CASSPGNREPQHF.

This chain links TRBV5-1 with TRBJ2-7; the match to TRBD1 covers 7 bases. J lost 5 bases, V lost 0 bases, and 5 bases had no gene match. Germline loops: CDR1 SGHRS, CDR2 YFSETQ. This CDR3 is 14 amino acids long. The CDR3 nucleotides read TGCGCCAGCAGCTTGGAGGGGGCTCGCCACGAGCAGTACTTC. This sequence encodes CASSLEGARHEQYF. The full variable domain, its missing parts supplied by reference TRBV5-1 and TRBJ2-7, is KAGVTQTPRYLIKTRGQQVTLSCSPISGHRSVSWYQQTPGQGLQFLFEYFSETQRNKGNFPGRFSGRQFSNSRSEMNVSTLELGDSALYLCASSLEGARHEQYFGPGTRLTVT.

This clonotype was seen many times. The J gene is TRBJ1-1, the V gene TRBV3-1; D is ambiguous. Between the trimmed V and J ends, which lost 7 bases and 3 bases, there was a span of 9 bases. From germline, CDR1 is LGHDT and CDR2 YNNKEL (reference sequence). The CDR3 length is 12 residues. This CDR3 reads CASTDRDTEAFF. The CDR3 DNA sequence: TGTGCCAGCACCGACCGGGACACTGAAGCTTTCTTT.

This clonotype was seen at least ten times. This rearrangement joins TRBV5-5 to TRBJ2-4; maybe TRBD2 (5 bases). The CDR3 extends over 16 amino acids. Germline V CDR1 and CDR2: SGHKS, YYEKEE (reference sequence). Trimming stripped 3 bases from V and 1 base from J, with 14 bases between. The CDR3 is CASSSLVRGAKNIQYF. CDR3 DNA sequence: TGTGCCAGCAGCTCTCTCGTTAGAGGGGCCAAAAACATTCAGTACTTC.

This clonotype was counted only a few times. The V call is TRBV5-1, the J call TRBJ2-1; 9 nucleotides match TRBD2. J gave up 5 bases and V 1 base, and 4 bases lay outside the gene matches. This CDR3 has 15 residues. The germline gives CDR1 SGHRS, CDR2 YFSETQ. CDR3 residues: CASSLLVAGDNEQFF. CDR3 sequence (DNA): TGCGCCAGCAGCTTGCTCGTAGCGGGAGACAATGAGCAGTTCTTC.

This clonotype was picked up a small number of times. The chain recombines TRBV5-1 with TRBJ2-7, with D hard to call. V dropped 2 bases and J dropped 2 bases, with 11 bases sitting between them. The CDR3 extends over 14 amino acids. Germline V gene sequence: CDR1 SGHRS, CDR2 YFSETQ. The CDR3 is CASSFSGGAYEQYF. CDR3 bases: TGCGCCAGCAGCTTTTCGGGCGGCGCCTACGAGCAGTACTTC.

In this sample, this clonotype turned up a few times. The chain uses TRBV28 and TRBJ2-1; weak D call: TRBD1 (5 bases). Germline CDR1 and CDR2: MDHEN and SYDVKM. Trimming pared 6 bases from V and 9 bases from J, leaving 12 bases between. This CDR3 is built from 12 residues. The CDR3 loop is CASRGLSSEQFF. CDR3 in DNA: TGTGCCAGCAGGGGGCTTTCGAGTGAGCAGTTCTTC.

This clonotype was observed at least ten times. The chain links TRBV10-3 to TRBJ2-7; possible D gene TRBD2, 5 bases. In germline, CDR1 is ENHRY, CDR2 SYGVKD. The CDR3 sequence is 11 residues long. The V and J ends lost 4 bases and 6 bases respectively, with 7 bases between them. The CDR3 nucleotides are TGTGCCATCAGTGGAACTAGCGAGCAGTACTTC. As protein: CAISGTSEQYF.

This clonotype has only one observation. The chain uses TRBV7-9 and TRBJ1-2; D remains ambiguous. The germline V and J ends were trimmed by 5 bases and 8 bases, with 15 bases remaining between them. Looked up from germline, CDR1 is SEHNR and CDR2 is FQNEAQ (reference sequence). The CDR3 is 13 residues long. The CDR3 spells CASSADGTGGYTF. CDR3 coding DNA: TGTGCCAGCAGCGCTGACGGAACTGGGGGCTACACCTTC.

This clonotype was recorded a few times. A junction boundary mismatches the germline segment, possibly from a read error. The V gene is TRBV28, the J gene TRBJ1-4, with D maybe TRBD1 (5 bases). CDR1 and CDR2 (germline): MDHEN, SYDVKM. This CDR3 region has 12 residues. As DNA, the CDR3 is TGTGCCAGCAGTTTACGGGGCCCGGGCCACATTTTT. Residues: CASSLRGPGHIF.

The table lists this clonotype with many counts. The chain is built from TRBV19 and TRBJ2-1, with TRBD2 matching 8 bases. The germline V gene has CDR1 LNHDA and CDR2 SQIVND (reference sequence). The CDR3 length is 14 residues. J was trimmed by 3 bases and V by 5 bases; bases with no gene match: 3. The CDR3 protein is CASSAGTSYNEQFF. The CDR3 nucleotides read TGTGCCAGTAGTGCGGGGACTAGCTACAATGAGCAGTTCTTC.

This clonotype was recorded a few times. J is TRBJ1-1 and V is TRBV19; D gene ambiguous. V was clipped by 5 bases and J by 1 base, with 14 bases between them. Germline CDR1 and CDR2: LNHDA and SQIVND (reference sequence). The length of the CDR3 is 15 residues. CDR3 protein: CASSLREPENTEAFF. The CDR3 DNA follows: TGTGCCAGTAGTCTTAGAGAACCTGAGAACACTGAAGCTTTCTTT.

The J gene is TRBJ2-2, the V gene TRBV19; 11 nucleotides line up with TRBD2. The germline V gene has CDR1 LNHDA and CDR2 SQIVND (reference sequence). The CDR3 loop spans 18 amino acids. J was trimmed by 1 base and V by 5 bases; bases with no gene match: 9. CDR3 nucleotides: TGTGCCAGTAGTTACAGAGTTAGCGGGAGGGGGAACACCGGGGAGCTGTTTTTT. This translates into CASSYRVSGRGNTGELFF.

This clonotype showed up many times. The gene calls are TRBV11-2 and TRBJ2-3; D perhaps matches TRBD1 (5 bases). The ends were cut back, 4 bases at V and 4 bases at J, with 12 bases in the middle. Germline V gives CDR1 SGHAT, CDR2 FQNNGV. The CDR3 contains 14 residues. The CDR3 protein is CASSSLTVADTQYF. The CDR3 nucleotides read TGTGCCAGCAGCTCCCTGACAGTCGCAGATACGCAGTATTTT.

This clonotype was observed many times. The V and J genes are TRBV30 and TRBJ2-1; 7 positions match TRBD2. This CDR3 has 15 residues. The junction had 6 bases not matched to a gene; V was cut back by 0 bases and J by 4 bases. Per the germline V gene, CDR1 is GTSNPN and CDR2 is SVGIG (reference sequence). CDR3 residues: CAWSVASGIYNEQFF. The CDR3 DNA reads as TGTGCCTGGAGTGTGGCTAGCGGAATATACAATGAGCAGTTCTTC.